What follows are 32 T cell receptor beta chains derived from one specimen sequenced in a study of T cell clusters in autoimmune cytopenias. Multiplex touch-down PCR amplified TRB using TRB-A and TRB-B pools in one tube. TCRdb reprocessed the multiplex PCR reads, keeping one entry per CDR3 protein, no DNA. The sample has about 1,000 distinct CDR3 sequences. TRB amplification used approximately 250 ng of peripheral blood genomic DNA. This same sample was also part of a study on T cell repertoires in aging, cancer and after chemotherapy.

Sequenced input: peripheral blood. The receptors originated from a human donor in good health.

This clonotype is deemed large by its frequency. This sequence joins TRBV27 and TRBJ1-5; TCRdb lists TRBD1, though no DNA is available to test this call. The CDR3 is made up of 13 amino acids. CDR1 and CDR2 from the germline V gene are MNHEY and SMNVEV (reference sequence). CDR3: CASSLYPGEAWHF.

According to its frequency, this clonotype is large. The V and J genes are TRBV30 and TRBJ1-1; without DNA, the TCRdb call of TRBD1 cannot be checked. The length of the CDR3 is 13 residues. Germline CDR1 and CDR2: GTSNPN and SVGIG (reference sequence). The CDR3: CAWTDRVNTEAFF. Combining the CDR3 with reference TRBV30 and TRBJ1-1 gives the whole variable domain SQTIHQWPATLVQPVGSPLSLECTVEGTSNPNLYWYRQAAGRGLQLLFYSVGIGQISSEVPQNLSASRPQDRQFILSSKKLLLSDSGFYLCAWTDRVNTEAFFGQGTRLTVV.

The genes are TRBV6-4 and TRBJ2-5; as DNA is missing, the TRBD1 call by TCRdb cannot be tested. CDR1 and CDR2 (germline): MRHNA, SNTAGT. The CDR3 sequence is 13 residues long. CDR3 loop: CASEGARGGTQYF.

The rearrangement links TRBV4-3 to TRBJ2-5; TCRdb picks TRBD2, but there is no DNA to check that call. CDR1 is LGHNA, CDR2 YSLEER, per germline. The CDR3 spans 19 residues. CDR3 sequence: CASSQPIPSGLGRKETQYF.

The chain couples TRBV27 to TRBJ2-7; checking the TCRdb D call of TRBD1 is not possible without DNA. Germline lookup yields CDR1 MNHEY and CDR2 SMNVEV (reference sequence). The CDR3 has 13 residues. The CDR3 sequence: CATAHRRAYEQYF.

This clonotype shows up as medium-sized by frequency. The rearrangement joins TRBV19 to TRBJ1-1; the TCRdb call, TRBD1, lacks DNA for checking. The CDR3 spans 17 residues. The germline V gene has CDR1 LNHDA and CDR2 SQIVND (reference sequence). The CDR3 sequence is CASSIEGQASMNTEAFF.

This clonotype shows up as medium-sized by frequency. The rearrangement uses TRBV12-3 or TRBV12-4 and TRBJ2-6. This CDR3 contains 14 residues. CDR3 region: CASSSGSGANVLTF.

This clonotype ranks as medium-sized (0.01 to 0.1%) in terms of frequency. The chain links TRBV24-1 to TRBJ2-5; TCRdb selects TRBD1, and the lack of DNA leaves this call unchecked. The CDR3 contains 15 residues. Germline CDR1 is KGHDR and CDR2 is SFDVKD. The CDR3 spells CATSDLQGQGETQYF.

CDR3 amino acids: CASSQDIASGRIGEQYF. The chain uses TRBV4-2 and TRBJ2-7; without DNA, the TCRdb call of TRBD2 cannot be checked. There are 17 residues in the CDR3. Germline V CDR1 and CDR2: LGHNA, YNFKEQ.

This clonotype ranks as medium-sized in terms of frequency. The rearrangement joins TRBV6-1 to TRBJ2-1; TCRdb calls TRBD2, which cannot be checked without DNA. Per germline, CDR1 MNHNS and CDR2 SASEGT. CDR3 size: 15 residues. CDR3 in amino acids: CASSGTGTTDGWQFF.

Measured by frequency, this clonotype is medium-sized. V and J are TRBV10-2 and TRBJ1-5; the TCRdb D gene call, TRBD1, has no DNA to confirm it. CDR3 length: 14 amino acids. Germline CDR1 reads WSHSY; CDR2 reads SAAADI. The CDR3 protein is CASSSPGSNQPQHF.

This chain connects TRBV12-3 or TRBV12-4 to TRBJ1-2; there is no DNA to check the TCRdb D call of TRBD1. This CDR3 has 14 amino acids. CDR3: CASSFNRGGYGYTF.

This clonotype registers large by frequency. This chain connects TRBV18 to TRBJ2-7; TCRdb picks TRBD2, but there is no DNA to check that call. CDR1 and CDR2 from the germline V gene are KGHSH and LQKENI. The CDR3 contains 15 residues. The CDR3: CASSPPLASTYEQYF.

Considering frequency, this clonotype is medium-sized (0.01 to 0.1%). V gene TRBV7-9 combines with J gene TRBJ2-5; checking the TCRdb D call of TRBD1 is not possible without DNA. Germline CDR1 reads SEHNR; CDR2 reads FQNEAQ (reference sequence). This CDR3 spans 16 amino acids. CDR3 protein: CASSLDRTGGQETQYF.

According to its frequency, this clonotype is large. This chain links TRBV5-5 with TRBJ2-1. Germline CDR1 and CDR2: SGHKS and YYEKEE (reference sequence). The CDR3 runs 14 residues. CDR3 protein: CASSLDSSYNEQFF. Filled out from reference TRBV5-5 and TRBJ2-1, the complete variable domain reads DAGVTQSPTHLIKTRGQQVTLRCSPISGHKSVSWYQQVLGQGPQFIFQYYEKEERGRGNFPDRFSARQFPNYSSELNVNALLLGDSALYLCASSLDSSYNEQFFGPGTRLTVL.

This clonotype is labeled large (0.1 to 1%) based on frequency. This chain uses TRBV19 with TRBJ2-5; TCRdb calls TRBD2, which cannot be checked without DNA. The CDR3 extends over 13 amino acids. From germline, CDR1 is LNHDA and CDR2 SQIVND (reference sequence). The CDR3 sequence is CASSMRGGETQYF.

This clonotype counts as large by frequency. Here the CDR3 reads CASSRSGIAYEQYF. The chain uses TRBV6-5 and TRBJ2-7; TCRdb selects TRBD2, and the lack of DNA leaves this call unchecked. In germline, CDR1 is MNHEY, CDR2 SVGAGI. The CDR3 contains 14 residues.

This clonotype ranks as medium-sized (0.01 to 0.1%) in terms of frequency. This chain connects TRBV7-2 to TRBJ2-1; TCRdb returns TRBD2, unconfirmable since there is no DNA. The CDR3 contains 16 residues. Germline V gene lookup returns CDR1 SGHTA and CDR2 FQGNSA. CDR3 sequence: CASSEDGTSGWLEQFF.

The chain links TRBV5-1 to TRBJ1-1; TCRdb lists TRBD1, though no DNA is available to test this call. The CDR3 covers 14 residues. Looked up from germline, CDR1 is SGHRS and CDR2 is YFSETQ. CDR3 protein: CASSLSQGGAEAFF.

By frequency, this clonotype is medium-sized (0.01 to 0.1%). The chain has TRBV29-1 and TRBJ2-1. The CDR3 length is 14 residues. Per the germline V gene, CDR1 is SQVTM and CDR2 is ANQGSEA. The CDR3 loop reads CSVLYAIPYNEQFF.

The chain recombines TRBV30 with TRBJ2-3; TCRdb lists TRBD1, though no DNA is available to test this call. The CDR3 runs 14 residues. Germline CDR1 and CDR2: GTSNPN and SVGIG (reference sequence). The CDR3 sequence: CAWSTGSGADTQYF.

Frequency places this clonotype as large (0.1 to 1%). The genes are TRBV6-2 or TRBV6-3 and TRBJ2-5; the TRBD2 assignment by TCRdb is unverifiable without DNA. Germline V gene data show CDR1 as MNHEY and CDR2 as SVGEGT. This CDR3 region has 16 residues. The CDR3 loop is CASSYLLLAGEETQYF.

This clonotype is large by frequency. This CDR3 is CASSEFSGGQETQYF. The chain joins TRBV6-1 to TRBJ2-5. The CDR3 covers 15 residues. Germline V CDR1 and CDR2: MNHNS, SASEGT.

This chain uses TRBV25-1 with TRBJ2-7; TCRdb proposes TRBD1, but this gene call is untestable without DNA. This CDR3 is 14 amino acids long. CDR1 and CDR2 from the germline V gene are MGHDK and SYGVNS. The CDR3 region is CASARAGTSYEQYF.

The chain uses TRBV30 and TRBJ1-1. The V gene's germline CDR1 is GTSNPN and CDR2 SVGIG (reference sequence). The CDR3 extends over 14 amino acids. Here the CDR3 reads CAWSGFMVGTEAFF.

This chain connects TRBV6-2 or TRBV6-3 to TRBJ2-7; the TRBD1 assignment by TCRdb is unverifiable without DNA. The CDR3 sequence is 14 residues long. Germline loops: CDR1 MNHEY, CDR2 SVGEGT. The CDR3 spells CASSYGQGAHEQYF.

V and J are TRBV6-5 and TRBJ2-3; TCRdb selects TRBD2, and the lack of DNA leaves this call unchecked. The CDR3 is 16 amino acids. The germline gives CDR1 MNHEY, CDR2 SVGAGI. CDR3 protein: CATSDRTSGSMDTQYF.

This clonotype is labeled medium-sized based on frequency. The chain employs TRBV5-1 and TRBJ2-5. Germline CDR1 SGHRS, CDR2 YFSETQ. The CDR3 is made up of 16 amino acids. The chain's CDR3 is CASSLAGQGYQETQYF.

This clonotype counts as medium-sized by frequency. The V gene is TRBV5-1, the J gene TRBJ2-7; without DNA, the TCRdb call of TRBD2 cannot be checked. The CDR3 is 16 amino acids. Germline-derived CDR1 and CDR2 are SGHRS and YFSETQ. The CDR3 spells CASSLGASGRAYEQYF.

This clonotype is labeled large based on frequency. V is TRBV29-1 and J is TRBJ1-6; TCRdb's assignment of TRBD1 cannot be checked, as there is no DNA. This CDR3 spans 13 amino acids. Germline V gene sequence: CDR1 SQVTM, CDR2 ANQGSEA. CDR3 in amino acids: CSVQQGGDSPLHF.

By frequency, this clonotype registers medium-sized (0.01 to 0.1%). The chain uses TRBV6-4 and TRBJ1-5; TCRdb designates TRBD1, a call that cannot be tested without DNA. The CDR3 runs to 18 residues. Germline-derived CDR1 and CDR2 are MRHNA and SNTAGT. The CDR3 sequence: CASSDTPGGGPQDQPQHF.

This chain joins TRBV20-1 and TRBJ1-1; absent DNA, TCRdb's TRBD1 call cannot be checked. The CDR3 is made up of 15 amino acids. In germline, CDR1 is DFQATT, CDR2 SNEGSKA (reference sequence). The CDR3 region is CSARRRDRGQGEAFF.